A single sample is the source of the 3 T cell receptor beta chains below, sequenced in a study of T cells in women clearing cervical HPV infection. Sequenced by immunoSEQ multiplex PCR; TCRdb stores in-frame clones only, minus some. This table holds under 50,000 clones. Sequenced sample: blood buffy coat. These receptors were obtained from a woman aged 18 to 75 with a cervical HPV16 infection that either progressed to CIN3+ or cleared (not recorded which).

The CDR3 spells CSVRDYSSTDTQYF. The DNA read from the CDR3 is TGCAGCGTCCGTGACTATTCTAGCACAGATACG. This chain joins TRBV29-1 and TRBJ2-3; D is possibly TRBD2 (5 bases). The CDR3 extends 3 residues past the end of the read, so its final part is completed from the germline J gene. V lost 6 bases to trimming and J lost 0 bases, with 13 bases between them. Germline V lookup: CDR1 SQVTM, CDR2 ANQGSEA. The CDR3 runs to 14 residues.

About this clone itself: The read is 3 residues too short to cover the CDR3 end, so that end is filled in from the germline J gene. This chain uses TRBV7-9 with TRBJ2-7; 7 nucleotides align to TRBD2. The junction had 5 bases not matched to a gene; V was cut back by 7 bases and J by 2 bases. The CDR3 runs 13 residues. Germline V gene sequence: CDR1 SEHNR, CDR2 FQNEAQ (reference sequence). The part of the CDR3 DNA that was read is TGTGCCAGCACCCACGCGGGGGCCTACGAG. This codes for CASTHAGAYE. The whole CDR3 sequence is CASTHAGAYEQYF.

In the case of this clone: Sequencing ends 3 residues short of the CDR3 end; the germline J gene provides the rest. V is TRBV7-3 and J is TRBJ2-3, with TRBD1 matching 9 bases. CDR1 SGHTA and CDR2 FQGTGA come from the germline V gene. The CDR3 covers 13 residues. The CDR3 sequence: CASSPDRGQPQYF. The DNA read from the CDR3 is TGTGCCAGCAGCCCGGACAGGGGACAGCCG. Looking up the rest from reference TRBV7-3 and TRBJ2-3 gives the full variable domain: GAGVSQTPSNKVTEKGKYVELRCDPISGHTALYWYRQSLGQGPEFLIYFQGTGAADDSGLPNDRFFAVRPEGSVSTLKIQRTERGDSAVYLCASSPDRGQPQYFGPGTRLTVL.